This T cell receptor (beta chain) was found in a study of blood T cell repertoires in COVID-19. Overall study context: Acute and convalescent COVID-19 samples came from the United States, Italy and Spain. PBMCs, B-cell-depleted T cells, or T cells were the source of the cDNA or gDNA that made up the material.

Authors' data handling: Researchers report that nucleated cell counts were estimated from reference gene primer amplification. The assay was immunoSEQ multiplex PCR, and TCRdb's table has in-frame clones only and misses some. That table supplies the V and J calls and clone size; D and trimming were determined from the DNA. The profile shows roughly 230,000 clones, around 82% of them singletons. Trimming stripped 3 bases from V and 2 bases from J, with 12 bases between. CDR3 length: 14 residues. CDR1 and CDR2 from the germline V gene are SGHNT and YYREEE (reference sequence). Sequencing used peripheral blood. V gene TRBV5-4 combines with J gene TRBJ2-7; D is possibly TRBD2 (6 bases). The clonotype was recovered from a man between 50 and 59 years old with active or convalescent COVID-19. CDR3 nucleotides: TGTGCCAGCAGCTCCCGGGACTCCCCCTACGAGCAGTACTTC. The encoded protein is CASSSRDSPYEQYF.